Following are 3 T cell receptor beta chains from one sample sequenced in a study of metastatic and nonmetastatic thyroid tumors. Via MiXCR, TCRdb re-called the PCR reads. Among over 30,000 clones, 15% to 20% were seen once, and the ten largest hold around 12%. No patient received treatment before thyroid surgery. Sequences were obtained from blood. Every receptor here comes from a male donor with papillary thyroid cancer or a benign thyroid nodule (not recorded which). Some clones in this sample may be carry-over from other donors' samples.

This chain uses TRBV2 with TRBJ2-7, with D possibly matching TRBD2 (5 bases). The germline CDR1 and CDR2 sequences are SNHLY and FYNNEI. The CDR3 is 15 amino acids. Trimming cost V 6 bases and J 7 bases, with 22 bases left between them. The CDR3 here is CASSEPLVNTIEQYF. CDR3 nucleotides: TGTGCCAGCAGCGAACCACTAGTGAATACTATTGAGCAGTACTTC.

Turning to this clone: At one end, the junction sequence differs from germline, possibly due to a read error. The chain combines TRBV4-1 with TRBJ2-7; TRBD2 matches at 7 bases. The CDR3 is made up of 16 amino acids. Germline V gene sequence: CDR1 MGHRA, CDR2 YSYEKL. The CDR3: CAISQEERGVLYEQYF. DNA of the CDR3: TGCGCCATCAGCCAAGAAGAACGGGGGGTCTTGTACGAGCAGTACTTC.

In this sample, this clone turned up a few times. The J gene is TRBJ2-1, the V gene TRBV12-3 or TRBV12-4; tentative D call: TRBD2 (6 bases). V lost 6 bases and J lost 6, with 15 bases in between. This CDR3 spans 14 amino acids. The DNA of the CDR3 is TGTGCCAGCAGGGACGGGGGTAGGGTCAATGAGCAGTTCTTC. This translates into CASRDGGRVNEQFF.